In this sample, the clone carrying this TCR beta chain turned up a few times. V dropped 1 base and J dropped 5 bases, with 15 bases sitting between them. This CDR3 has 16 amino acids. Germline V lookup: CDR1 LGHNA, CDR2 YNFKEQ. This sample stems from a study of blood T cells in healthy people across ages. The use of a sample-barcoded 5' primer and a J-beta primer mix characterized a second PCR of about 6 to 11 cycles. Every cDNA was tagged by a template-switch adaptor with 12 random nucleotides. A single record per CDR3 protein comes from TCRdb applying MiXCR to the 5' RACE reads. The table has about 1 million distinct CDR3 sequences, 35% to 55% seen once; the top ten hold 15% to 20%.

The chain couples TRBV4-2 to TRBJ2-1; D is possibly TRBD2 (6 bases). The clonotype originates from a woman in her sixties in good health. Material: blood. CDR3 sequence: CASSQGRDRSHNEQFF. The CDR3 DNA sequence: TGTGCCAGCAGCCAAGGGCGGGACCGGTCCCACAATGAGCAGTTCTTC.